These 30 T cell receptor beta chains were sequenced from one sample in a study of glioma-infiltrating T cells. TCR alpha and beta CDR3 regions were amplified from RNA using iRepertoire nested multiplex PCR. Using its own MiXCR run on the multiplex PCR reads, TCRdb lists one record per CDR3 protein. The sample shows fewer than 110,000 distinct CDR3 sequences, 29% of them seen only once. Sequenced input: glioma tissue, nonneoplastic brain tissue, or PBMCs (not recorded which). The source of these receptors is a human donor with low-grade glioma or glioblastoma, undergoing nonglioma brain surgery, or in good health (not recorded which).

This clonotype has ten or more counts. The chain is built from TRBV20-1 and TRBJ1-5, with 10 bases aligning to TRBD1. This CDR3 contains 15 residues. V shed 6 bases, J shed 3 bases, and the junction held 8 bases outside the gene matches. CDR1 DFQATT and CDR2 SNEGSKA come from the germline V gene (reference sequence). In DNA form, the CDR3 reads TGCAGTGCCGACCTGGGACAGGGGATCAATCAGCCCCAGCATTTT. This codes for CSADLGQGINQPQHF.

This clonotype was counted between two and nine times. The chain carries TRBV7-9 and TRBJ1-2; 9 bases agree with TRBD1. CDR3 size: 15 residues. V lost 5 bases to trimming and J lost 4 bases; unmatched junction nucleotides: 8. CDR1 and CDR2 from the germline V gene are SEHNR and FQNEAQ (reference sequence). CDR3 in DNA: TGTGCCAGCAGCGCCGACCGGGACAGGGCCTATGGCTACACCTTC. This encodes CASSADRDRAYGYTF.

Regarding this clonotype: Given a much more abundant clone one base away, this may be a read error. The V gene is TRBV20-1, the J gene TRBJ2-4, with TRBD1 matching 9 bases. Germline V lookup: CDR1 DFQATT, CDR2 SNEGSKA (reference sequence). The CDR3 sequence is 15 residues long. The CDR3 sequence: CSARDQGQGTDIRYF. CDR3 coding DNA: TGCAGTGCTAGAGATCAGGGACAGGGTACAGACATTCGGTACTTC.

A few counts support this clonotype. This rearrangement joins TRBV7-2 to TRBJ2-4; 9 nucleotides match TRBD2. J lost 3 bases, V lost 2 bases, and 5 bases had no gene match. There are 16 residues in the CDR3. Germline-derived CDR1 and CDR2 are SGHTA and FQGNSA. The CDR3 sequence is CASSLMGGGVKNIQYF. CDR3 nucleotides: TGTGCCAGCAGCTTAATGGGCGGGGGGGTCAAAAACATTCAGTACTTC.

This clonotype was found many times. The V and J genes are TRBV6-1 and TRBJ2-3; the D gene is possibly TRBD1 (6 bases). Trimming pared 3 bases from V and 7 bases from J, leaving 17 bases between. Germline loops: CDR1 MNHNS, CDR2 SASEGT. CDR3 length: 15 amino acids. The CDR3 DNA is TGTGCCAGCAGTGAGTGGAGACAGGCGACGAATACGCAGTATTTT. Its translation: CASSEWRQATNTQYF.

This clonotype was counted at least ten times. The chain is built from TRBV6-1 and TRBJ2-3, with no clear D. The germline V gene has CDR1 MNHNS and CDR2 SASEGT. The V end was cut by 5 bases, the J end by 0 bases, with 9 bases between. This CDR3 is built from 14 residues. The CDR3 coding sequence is TGTGCCAGCAGTTATAGGAAAAGCACAGATACGCAGTATTTT. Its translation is CASSYRKSTDTQYF.

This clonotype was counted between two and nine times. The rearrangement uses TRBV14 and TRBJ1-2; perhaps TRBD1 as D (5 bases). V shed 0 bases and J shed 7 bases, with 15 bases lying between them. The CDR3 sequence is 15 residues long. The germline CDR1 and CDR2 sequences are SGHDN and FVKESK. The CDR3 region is CASSQDLGRATGYTF. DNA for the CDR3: TGTGCCAGCAGCCAAGATCTGGGCAGGGCCACTGGCTACACCTTC.

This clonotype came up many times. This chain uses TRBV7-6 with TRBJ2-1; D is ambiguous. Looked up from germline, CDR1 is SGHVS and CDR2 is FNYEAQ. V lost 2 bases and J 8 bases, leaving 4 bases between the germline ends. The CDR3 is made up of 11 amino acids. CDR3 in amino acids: CASSLSDEQFF. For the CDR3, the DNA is TGTGCCAGCAGCTTATCCGATGAGCAGTTCTTC.

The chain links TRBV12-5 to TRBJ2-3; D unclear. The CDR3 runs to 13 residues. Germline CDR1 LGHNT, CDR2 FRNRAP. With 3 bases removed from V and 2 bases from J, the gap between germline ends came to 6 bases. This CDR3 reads CASGFETTDTQYF. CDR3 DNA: TGTGCTAGTGGTTTTGAGACCACAGATACGCAGTATTTT.

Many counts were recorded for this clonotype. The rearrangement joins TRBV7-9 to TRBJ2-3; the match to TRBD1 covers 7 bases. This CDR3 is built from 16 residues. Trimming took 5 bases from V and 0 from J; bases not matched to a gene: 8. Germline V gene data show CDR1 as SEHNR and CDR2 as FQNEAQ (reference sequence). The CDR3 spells CASSPRGQTSTDTQYF. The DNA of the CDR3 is TGTGCCAGCAGCCCTAGGGGGCAGACAAGCACAGATACGCAGTATTTT.

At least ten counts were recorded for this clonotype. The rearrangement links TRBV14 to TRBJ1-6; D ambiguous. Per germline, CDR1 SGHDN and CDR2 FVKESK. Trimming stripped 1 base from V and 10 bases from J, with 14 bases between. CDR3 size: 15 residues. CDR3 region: CASSQGVRRGSPLHF. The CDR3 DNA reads TGTGCCAGCAGCCAAGGAGTCAGGCGGGGATCACCCCTCCACTTT.

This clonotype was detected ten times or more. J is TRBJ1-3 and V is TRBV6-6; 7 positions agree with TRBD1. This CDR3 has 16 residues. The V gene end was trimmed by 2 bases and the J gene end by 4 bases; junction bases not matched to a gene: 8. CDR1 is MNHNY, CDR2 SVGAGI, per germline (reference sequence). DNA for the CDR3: TGTGCCAGCAGTTACGGGACAGCGGGATACGGAAACACCATATATTTT. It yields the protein CASSYGTAGYGNTIYF.

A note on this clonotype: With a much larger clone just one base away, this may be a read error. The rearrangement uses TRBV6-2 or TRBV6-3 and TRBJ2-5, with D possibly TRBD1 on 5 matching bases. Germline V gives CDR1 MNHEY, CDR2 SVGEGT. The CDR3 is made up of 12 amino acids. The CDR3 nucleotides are TGTGCCAGCAGATACTCGATCAGGGCCCAGTACTTC. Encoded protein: CASRYSIRAQYF.

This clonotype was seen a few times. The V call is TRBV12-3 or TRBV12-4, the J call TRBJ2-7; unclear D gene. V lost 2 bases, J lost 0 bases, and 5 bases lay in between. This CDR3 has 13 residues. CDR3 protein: CASSLSSSYEQYF. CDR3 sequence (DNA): TGTGCCAGCAGTTTATCAAGCTCCTACGAGCAGTACTTC.

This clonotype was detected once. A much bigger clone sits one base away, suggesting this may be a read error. In DNA form, the CDR3 reads TGTGATAGCAGCTTACAAGATGACCAGCCCCAGCATTTT. Its translation: CDSSLQDDQPQHF. The chain links TRBV7-6 to TRBJ1-5; D is undetermined. The germline gives CDR1 SGHVS, CDR2 FNYEAQ. This CDR3 is 13 amino acids long.

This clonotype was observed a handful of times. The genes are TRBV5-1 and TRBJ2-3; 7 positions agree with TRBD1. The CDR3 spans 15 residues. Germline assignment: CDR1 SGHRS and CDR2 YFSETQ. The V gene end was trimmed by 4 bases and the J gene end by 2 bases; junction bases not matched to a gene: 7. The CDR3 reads CASSDTGQITDTQYF. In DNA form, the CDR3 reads TGCGCCAGCAGCGACACGGGACAGATCACAGATACGCAGTATTTT.

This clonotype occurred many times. The CDR3 sequence: CASSLTQGGTEAFF. The CDR3 DNA is TGTGCCAGCAGCTTAACACAAGGGGGTACTGAAGCTTTCTTT. This chain uses TRBV11-1 with TRBJ1-1, with D possibly matching TRBD1 (6 bases). This CDR3 region has 14 residues. V was shortened by 2 bases and J by 5 bases, with 12 bases between the two germline ends. Germline loops: CDR1 SGHAT, CDR2 FQDESV (reference sequence).

The CDR3 DNA follows: TGTGCCAGCAGCGTTCAGGGGGGATACTCGTCGGAGACCCAGTACTTC. Translation gives CASSVQGGYSSETQYF. This chain uses TRBV9 with TRBJ2-5; D may be TRBD1 (7 bases). The V and J ends lost 2 bases and 5 bases respectively, with 19 bases between them. Germline V gene data show CDR1 as SGDLS and CDR2 as YYNGEE. This CDR3 has 16 residues.

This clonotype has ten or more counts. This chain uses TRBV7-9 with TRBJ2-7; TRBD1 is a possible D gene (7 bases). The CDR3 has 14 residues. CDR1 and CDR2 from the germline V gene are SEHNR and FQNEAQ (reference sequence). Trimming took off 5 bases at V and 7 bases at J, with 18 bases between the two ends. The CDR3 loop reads CASSIPTGEEEQYF. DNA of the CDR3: TGTGCCAGCAGCATACCCACAGGGGAGGAAGAGCAGTACTTC.

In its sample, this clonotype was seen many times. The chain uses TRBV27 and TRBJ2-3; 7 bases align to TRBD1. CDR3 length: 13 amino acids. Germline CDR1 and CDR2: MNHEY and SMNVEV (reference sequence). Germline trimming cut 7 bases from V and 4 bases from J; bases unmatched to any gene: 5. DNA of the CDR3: TGTGCCAGCAAAAAGACAGGGTCAGATACGCAGTATTTT. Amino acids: CASKKTGSDTQYF.

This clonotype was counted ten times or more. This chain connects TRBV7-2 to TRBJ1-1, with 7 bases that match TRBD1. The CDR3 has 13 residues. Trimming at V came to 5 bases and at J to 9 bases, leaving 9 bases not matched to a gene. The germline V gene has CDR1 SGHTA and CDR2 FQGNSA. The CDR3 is CASSLDRDDKAFF. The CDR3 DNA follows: TGTGCCAGCAGCCTAGACAGGGATGATAAAGCTTTCTTT.

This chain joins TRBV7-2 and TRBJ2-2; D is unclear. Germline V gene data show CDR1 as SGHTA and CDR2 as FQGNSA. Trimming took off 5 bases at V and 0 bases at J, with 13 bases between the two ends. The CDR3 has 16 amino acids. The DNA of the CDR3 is TGTGCCAGCAGCGTAGACTCGACCACGAACACCGGGGAGCTGTTTTTT. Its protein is CASSVDSTTNTGELFF.

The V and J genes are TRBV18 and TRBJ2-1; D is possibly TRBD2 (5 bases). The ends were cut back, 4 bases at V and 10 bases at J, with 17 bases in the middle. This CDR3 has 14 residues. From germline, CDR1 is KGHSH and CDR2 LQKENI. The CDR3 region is CASSRPSPIYEQFF. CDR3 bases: TGTGCCAGCTCACGCCCTAGCCCGATCTACGAGCAGTTCTTC.

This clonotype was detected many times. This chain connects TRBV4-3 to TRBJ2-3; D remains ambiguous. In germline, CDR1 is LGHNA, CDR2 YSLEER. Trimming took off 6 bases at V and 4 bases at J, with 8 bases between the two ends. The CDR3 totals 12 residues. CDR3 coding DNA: TGCGCCAGCAGTCCAGATTCAGATACGCAGTATTTT. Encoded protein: CASSPDSDTQYF.

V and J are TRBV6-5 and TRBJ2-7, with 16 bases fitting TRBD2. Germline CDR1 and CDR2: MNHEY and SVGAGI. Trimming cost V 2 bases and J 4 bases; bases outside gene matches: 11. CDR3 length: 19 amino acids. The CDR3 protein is CASSYTSPGLAGGRYEQYF. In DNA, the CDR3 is TGTGCCAGCAGTTACACTTCGCCGGGACTAGCGGGGGGGAGGTACGAGCAGTACTTC.

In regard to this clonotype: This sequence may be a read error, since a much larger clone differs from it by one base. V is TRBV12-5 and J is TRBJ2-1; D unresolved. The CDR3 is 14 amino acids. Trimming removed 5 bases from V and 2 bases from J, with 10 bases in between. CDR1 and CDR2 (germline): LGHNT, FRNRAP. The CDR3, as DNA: TGTGCTAGTGGTAAAGAGGTGACCTACAATGAGCAGTTCTTC. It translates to CASGKEVTYNEQFF.

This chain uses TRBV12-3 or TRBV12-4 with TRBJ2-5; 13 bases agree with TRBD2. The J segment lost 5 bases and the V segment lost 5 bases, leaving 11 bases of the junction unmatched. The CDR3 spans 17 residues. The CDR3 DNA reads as TGTGCCAGCAGTCCAGGAACTAGCGGGGGGGCACGGGAGACCCAGTACTTC. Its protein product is CASSPGTSGGARETQYF.

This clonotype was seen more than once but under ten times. This chain's CDR3 is CASSNEYYGEQYF. The CDR3 DNA sequence: TGTGCCAGTAGTAACGAATATTACGGCGAGCAGTACTTC. This chain links TRBV19 with TRBJ2-7, with no clear D. From germline, CDR1 is LNHDA and CDR2 SQIVND (reference sequence). The length of the CDR3 is 13 residues. The V end lost 4 bases, the J end lost 6 bases, and 13 bases lay between the germline ends.

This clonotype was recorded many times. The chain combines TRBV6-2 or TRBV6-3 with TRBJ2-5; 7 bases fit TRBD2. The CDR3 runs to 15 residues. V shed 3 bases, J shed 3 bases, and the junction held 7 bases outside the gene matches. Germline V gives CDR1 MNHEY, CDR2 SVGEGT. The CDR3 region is CASSYRGLTKETQYF. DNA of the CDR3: TGTGCCAGCAGTTATAGGGGACTAACCAAAGAGACCCAGTACTTC.

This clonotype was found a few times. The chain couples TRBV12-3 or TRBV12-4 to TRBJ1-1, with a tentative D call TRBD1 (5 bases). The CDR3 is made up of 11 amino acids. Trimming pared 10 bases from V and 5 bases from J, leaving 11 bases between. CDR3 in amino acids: CAIIRGTEAFF. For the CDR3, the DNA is TGTGCCATAATCCGGGGGACTGAAGCTTTCTTT.